This T cell receptor beta chain was captured in a study of PD-L1 blockade in urothelial cancer. Looking at the study overall: The authors examined blood 3 weeks (second dose) and 6 weeks after treatment start.

The ends lost 0 bases at V and 3 bases at J; junction bases unmatched: 7. The CDR3 length is 16 residues. The germline gives CDR1 SGHRS, CDR2 YFSETQ. TCRdb keeps only in-frame clones here, not all; method: immunoSEQ multiplex PCR. The sample holds about 88,000 clones; about 89% are singletons and the top ten take about 1%. Time point of the sample: pretreatment peripheral blood. V and J are TRBV5-1 and TRBJ2-7; TRBD2 matches 9 bases. The sequencing here drew on PBMCs, taken around atezolizumab (anti-PD-L1) treatment. The origin of this receptor is a woman over 75 with urothelial cancer. The CDR3 is CASSLASGTSSYEQYF. In DNA form, the CDR3 reads TGCGCCAGCAGCTTGGCCTCCGGGACTAGCAGCTACGAGCAGTACTTC.